What follows are 18 T cell receptor beta chains derived from one specimen sequenced in a study of blood T cell repertoires in COVID-19. Assay used: immunoSEQ multiplex PCR; TCRdb lists only in-frame clones, some missing. The sample holds approximately 460,000 clones, roughly nine tenths seen once. The sequencing input was peripheral blood. The receptors were sampled from a man aged 18 to 30 with COVID-19, enrolled during active disease.

This clone was counted a few times. V usage is TRBV29-1 and J usage is TRBJ2-2, with 9 bases lining up with TRBD1. Losses at the gene ends were 4 bases for V and 3 bases for J; bases not matched to a gene: 3. Germline CDR1 reads SQVTM; CDR2 reads ANQGSEA. The CDR3 loop spans 14 amino acids. The CDR3 sequence: CSVARTGDTGELFF. CDR3 bases: TGCAGCGTTGCCCGGACAGGGGACACCGGGGAGCTGTTTTTT.

V usage is TRBV2 and J usage is TRBJ2-5; 10 nucleotides align to TRBD2. The CDR3 sequence is 14 residues long. Germline CDR1 is SNHLY and CDR2 is FYNNEI. V was clipped by 7 bases and J by 1 base; unmatched bases: 3. This chain's CDR3 is CASIQRGGQETQYF. CDR3 coding DNA: TGTGCCAGCATACAGCGGGGGGGCCAAGAGACCCAGTACTTC.

The V call is TRBV6-6, the J call TRBJ1-6; the match to TRBD1 covers 8 bases. Trimming at V came to 6 bases and at J to 8 bases, leaving 9 bases not matched to a gene. The V gene's germline CDR1 is MNHNY and CDR2 SVGAGI (reference sequence). The CDR3 consists of 15 residues. This CDR3 is CASSSNRGWDSPLHF. As DNA, the CDR3 is TGTGCCAGCAGCTCAAACAGGGGGTGGGATTCACCCCTCCACTTT.

The rearrangement links TRBV29-1 to TRBJ1-2, with 8 bases fitting TRBD1. The CDR3 contains 15 residues. Germline loops: CDR1 SQVTM, CDR2 ANQGSEA. Trimming cost V 1 base and J 4 bases; bases outside gene matches: 8. Here the CDR3 reads CSVEGNRGGIYGYTF. In nucleotides, the CDR3 is TGCAGCGTTGAAGGAAACAGGGGGGGAATCTATGGCTACACCTTC.

The count of this clone is one. The rearrangement links TRBV29-1 to TRBJ2-1, with 7 bases that match TRBD1. This CDR3 has 14 amino acids. Trimming at V came to 5 bases and at J to 9 bases, leaving 13 bases not matched to a gene. Germline V gives CDR1 SQVTM, CDR2 ANQGSEA. CDR3 bases: TGCAGCGTTTTCCCTTTTCATAGGGGGCTTGAGCAGTTCTTC. Its translation is CSVFPFHRGLEQFF.

This chain joins TRBV7-9 and TRBJ1-1; D not resolved. Trimming took off 1 base at V and 0 bases at J, with 9 bases between the two ends. Germline V gene data show CDR1 as SEHNR and CDR2 as FQNEAQ (reference sequence). The CDR3 spans 15 residues. CDR3 residues: CASSLVVSMNTEAFF. CDR3 bases: TGTGCCAGCAGCTTAGTGGTTTCTATGAACACTGAAGCTTTCTTT.

The chain couples TRBV3-1 (or the pseudogene TRBV3-2) to TRBJ2-3, with 10 bases fitting TRBD2. The CDR3 contains 16 residues. V shed 5 bases, J shed 3 bases, and the junction held 8 bases outside the gene matches. From germline, CDR1 is LGHDT and CDR2 YNNKEL (reference sequence). The CDR3 region has the DNA TGTGCCAGCAGCTTACGAGCGGGAGGGCCGACAGATACGCAGTATTTT. This codes for CASSLRAGGPTDTQYF.

The count of this clone is one. The rearrangement uses TRBV2 and TRBJ2-7, with 12 bases that match TRBD2. The CDR3 runs 18 residues. CDR1 and CDR2 (germline): SNHLY, FYNNEI. V dropped 0 bases and J dropped 4; count of bases not matched to a gene: 10. The CDR3 DNA is TGTGCCAGCAGTGAAGCCCACCAGACTAGCGGGAGTGGTTACGAGCAGTACTTC. The encoded protein is CASSEAHQTSGSGYEQYF.

V gene TRBV7-8 combines with J gene TRBJ1-1; no reliable D call. Between the trimmed V and J ends, which lost 2 bases and 2 bases, there was a span of 9 bases. The CDR3 totals 14 residues. Germline V CDR1 and CDR2: SGHVS, FQNEAQ. CDR3 bases: TGTGCCAGCAGCTTAAGGATGACTAACACTGAAGCTTTCTTT. As protein: CASSLRMTNTEAFF.

The CDR3 protein is CSVDAGQGKGYTEAFF. CDR3 nucleotide sequence: TGCAGCGTTGATGCGGGACAGGGTAAAGGATACACTGAAGCTTTCTTT. V usage is TRBV29-1 and J usage is TRBJ1-1, with TRBD1 matching 9 bases. V was pared by 3 bases and J by 3 bases, with 11 bases of the junction left unmatched. The CDR3 is made up of 16 amino acids. Germline V gives CDR1 SQVTM, CDR2 ANQGSEA. Based on the CDR3 plus reference TRBV29-1 and TRBJ1-1, the full variable domain is SAVISQKPSRDICQRGTSLTIQCQVDSQVTMMFWYRQQPGQSLTLIATANQGSEATYESGFVIDKFPISRPNLTFSTLTVSNMSPEDSSIYLCSVDAGQGKGYTEAFFGQGTRLTVV.

The rearrangement links TRBV11-3 to TRBJ2-3; 7 nucleotides agree with TRBD2. The CDR3 covers 17 residues. Trimming cost V 5 bases and J 6 bases; bases outside gene matches: 17. The germline CDR1 and CDR2 sequences are SGHNT and YENEEA. Written as DNA, the CDR3 is TGTGCCAGCAGCCTCTTCAGCGGGACTCACGGCGGGGATACGCAGTATTTT. Translating gives CASSLFSGTHGGDTQYF.

This chain connects TRBV7-7 to TRBJ2-2; 9 bases fit TRBD2. Per the germline V gene, CDR1 is SSHAT and CDR2 is FNYEAQ (reference sequence). This CDR3 is built from 16 residues. The junction had 14 bases not matched to a gene; V was cut back by 10 bases and J by 5 bases. The CDR3 region has the DNA TGTGCCATCGCGGGCCCGGCGGGGGGGCTGACCGGGGAGCTGTTTTTT. Its translation: CAIAGPAGGLTGELFF.

This chain links TRBV6-5 with TRBJ1-5, with no clear D. The CDR3 length is 13 residues. From germline, CDR1 is MNHEY and CDR2 SVGAGI. V lost 11 bases and J lost 3, with 14 bases in between. The CDR3 reads CASATAVNQPQHF. CDR3 nucleotide sequence: TGTGCCTCGGCGACCGCGGTCAATCAGCCCCAGCATTTT.

V usage is TRBV25-1 and J usage is TRBJ2-5, with 10 bases fitting TRBD2. Per the germline V gene, CDR1 is MGHDK and CDR2 is SYGVNS. V lost 7 bases and J lost 4; bases outside the gene matches: 9. This CDR3 region has 15 residues. The CDR3 DNA reads as TGTGCCAGCACCGAGAGCGGGAGGGCCGGAGAGACCCAGTACTTC. It encodes CASTESGRAGETQYF.

This rearrangement joins TRBV27 to TRBJ1-1; the match to TRBD1 covers 9 bases. Germline CDR1 MNHEY, CDR2 SMNVEV (reference sequence). The CDR3 is made up of 14 amino acids. V shed 5 bases and J 10 bases; nucleotides not matched to a gene: 11. The chain's CDR3 is CASSPWDRVSAAFF. The CDR3 bases are TGTGCCAGCAGTCCTTGGGACAGGGTATCGGCAGCTTTCTTT.

A single count supports this clone. The V call is TRBV5-5, the J call TRBJ1-1; 7 bases fit TRBD1. The CDR3 is made up of 17 amino acids. Germline values: CDR1 SGHKS, CDR2 YYEKEE (reference sequence). Trimming cost V 4 bases and J 0 bases; bases outside gene matches: 12. The CDR3 protein is CASSMEGAGYMNTEAFF. CDR3 DNA sequence: TGTGCCAGCAGCATGGAGGGGGCAGGGTACATGAACACTGAAGCTTTCTTT.

The chain carries TRBV2 and TRBJ1-6; D is perhaps TRBD1 (5 bases). Per germline, CDR1 SNHLY and CDR2 FYNNEI. This CDR3 contains 14 residues. Trimming removed 7 bases from V and 14 bases from J, with 21 bases in between. The CDR3 reads CASIRDTGGGALHF. In DNA, the CDR3 is TGTGCCAGCATTCGCGACACGGGAGGAGGGGCCCTCCACTTT.

The chain recombines TRBV25-1 with TRBJ1-4; TRBD1 matches at 9 bases. This CDR3 has 14 residues. With 11 bases clipped from V and 2 bases from J, the junction kept 6 bases outside the gene matches. The germline CDR1 and CDR2 sequences are MGHDK and SYGVNS. The CDR3 loop is CAYGQGSTNEKLFF. DNA for the CDR3: TGTGCCTACGGACAGGGGAGCACTAATGAAAAACTGTTTTTT.